This section outlines one T cell receptor (beta chain) sequence together with its context. Its target is not known. The V end was cut by 5 bases, the J end by 0 bases, with 9 bases between. The length of the CDR3 is 14 residues. The germline V gene encodes CDR1 SEHNR and CDR2 FQNEAQ (reference sequence). This sample is drawn from a study of CD8 T cells in ankylosing spondylitis. General study results and limits: In synovial fluid and blood from reactive arthritis, some motif variants were previously reported.

TCRdb processed the 5' RACE reads anew with MiXCR; each CDR3 protein has one entry. The table includes some 130,000 distinct CDR3 sequences, roughly 7.7% detected once. The receptor's source is a male donor with ankylosing spondylitis. The specimen was synovial fluid, either unsorted or a sorted T cell fraction (not recorded which). The chain has TRBV7-9 and TRBJ2-3; D is uncertain. The CDR3 region has the DNA TGTGCCAGCAGCCTCAGCCTTAGCACAGATACGCAGTATTTT. Protein product: CASSLSLSTDTQYF.